Sequencing of this T cell receptor beta chain was carried out in a study of shared clonotypes between healthy human individuals. Study findings and constraints: Read depth was anticipated to influence clonotype sharing among donors. Naive subsets tended to show greater estimated richness than memory subsets.

Per the authors' pipeline: Without quality scores, immunoSEQ junctional reads could not be filtered like full-length reads. Repertoires were generated with immunoSEQ multiplex PCR, while TCRdb's copy carries only in-frame clones and drops some. V and J calls and clone size are copied from that table; D and trimming were computed from the DNA. This sample carries about 2.1 million clones, about 92% of them seen once, and the ten largest clones take about 1.5%. Per the germline V gene, CDR1 is MNHEY and CDR2 is SMNVEV (reference sequence). The CDR3 covers 14 residues. V lost 3 bases to trimming and J lost 2 bases, with 11 bases between them. CD45RO-negative, CCR7-selected cells formed the naive CD8 fraction, which excluded terminally differentiated effector memory CD45RA+ cells. Turning to this clone: Its cognate antigen is unknown.

What was sequenced was naive CD8+ T cells from PBMCs. V usage is TRBV27 and J usage is TRBJ2-7; the D gene is possibly TRBD1 (5 bases). The clonotype comes from a man between 18 and 35 years old in good health. Some clones in this sample may be carry-over from other donors' samples. CDR3 DNA: TGTGCCAGCAGTTTCGGCAGGGCGGCCTACGAGCAGTACTTC. It encodes CASSFGRAAYEQYF.